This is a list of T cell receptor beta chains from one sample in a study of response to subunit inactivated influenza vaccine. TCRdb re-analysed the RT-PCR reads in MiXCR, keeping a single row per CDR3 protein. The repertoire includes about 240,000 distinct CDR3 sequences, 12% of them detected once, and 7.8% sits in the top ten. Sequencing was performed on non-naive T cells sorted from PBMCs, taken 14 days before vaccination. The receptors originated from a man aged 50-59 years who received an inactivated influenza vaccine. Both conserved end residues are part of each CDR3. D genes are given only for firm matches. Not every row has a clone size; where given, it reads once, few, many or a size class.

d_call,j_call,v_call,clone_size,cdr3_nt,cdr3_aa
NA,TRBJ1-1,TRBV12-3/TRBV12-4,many,TGTGCCAGCAGCTCCGGGCTCGAAGCTTTCTTT,CASSSGLEAFF
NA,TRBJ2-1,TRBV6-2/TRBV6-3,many,TGTGCCAGCAGTTACGGCAGCTCCTACAATGAGCAGTTCTTC,CASSYGSSYNEQFF
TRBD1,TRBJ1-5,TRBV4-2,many,TGTGCCAGCAGCCAAGAAGTAGGACAGGCTAATCAGCCCCAGCATTTT,CASSQEVGQANQPQHF
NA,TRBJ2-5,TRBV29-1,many,TGCAGCGTTGGAAGGCAGGGTTTGGAGACCCAGTACTTC,CSVGRQGLETQYF
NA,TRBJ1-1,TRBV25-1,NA,TGTGCCAGCAGTGAATGGGGGAACACTGAAGCTTTCTTT,CASSEWGNTEAFF
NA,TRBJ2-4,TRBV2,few,TGTGCCAGCAGTGGGGGATCTGAGTACTTC,CASSGGSEYF
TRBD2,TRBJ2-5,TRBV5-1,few,TGCGCCAGCAGCTTGGATGGACTAGCGGGAGAGACCCAGTACTTC,CASSLDGLAGETQYF
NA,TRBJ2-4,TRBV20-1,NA,TGCAGTGCTAGGGTCCCGGGGTCAGCCAAAAACATTCAGTACTTC,CSARVPGSAKNIQYF
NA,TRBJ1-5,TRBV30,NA,TGTGCCTGGAGTGTTGCCGTTTCGACAAATCAGCCCCAGCATTTT,CAWSVAVSTNQPQHF
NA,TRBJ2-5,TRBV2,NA,TGTGCCAGCAGTGTCGGGACCTCACAAGAGACCCAGTACTTC,CASSVGTSQETQYF
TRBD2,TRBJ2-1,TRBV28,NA,TGTGCCAGCAGTCCACTAGCGGGGGGAGTCAATGAGCAGTTCTTC,CASSPLAGGVNEQFF
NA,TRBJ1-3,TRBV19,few,TGTGCCACCTCACCGGGGGCCCGGATCGGAAACACCATATATTTT,CATSPGARIGNTIYF
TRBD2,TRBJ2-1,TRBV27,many,TGTGCCAGCAGTCCCGGGACTAGCGGCTACAATGAGCAGTTCTTC,CASSPGTSGYNEQFF
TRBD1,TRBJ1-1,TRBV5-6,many,TGTGCCAGTCAACAGGGGACGGTGAACACTGAAGCTTTCTTT,CASQQGTVNTEAFF
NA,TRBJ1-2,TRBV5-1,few,TGCGCCAGCAGCTTTTCCGGACAGCCCGGCACCGATGGCTACACCTTC,CASSFSGQPGTDGYTF
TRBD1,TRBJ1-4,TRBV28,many,TGTGCCAGCAAGGGACAGGAATTAACAACTAATGAAAAACTGTTTTTT,CASKGQELTTNEKLFF
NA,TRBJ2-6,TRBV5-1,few,TGCGCCAGCAGCTTGGCACCCGCCTCTTCTGGGGCCAACGTCCTGACTTTC,CASSLAPASSGANVLTF
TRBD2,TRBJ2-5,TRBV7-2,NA,TGTGCCAGCAGTGCTGCGGGGGGCTTTAAGTGGCAAGAGACCCAGTACTTC,CASSAAGGFKWQETQYF
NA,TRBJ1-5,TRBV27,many,TGTGCCAGCAGTCCCGTTATCAATCAGCCCCAGCATTTT,CASSPVINQPQHF
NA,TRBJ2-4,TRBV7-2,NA,TGTGCCAGCAGCACCCCCGGGACCCGATCGCACATTCAGTACTTC,CASSTPGTRSHIQYF
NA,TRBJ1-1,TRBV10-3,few,TGTGCCATCGGACGGAACACTGAAGCTTTCTTT,CAIGRNTEAFF
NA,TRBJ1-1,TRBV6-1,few,TGTGCCAGCAATCTTTACGGGGGGGTGAACACTGAAGCTTTCTTT,CASNLYGGVNTEAFF
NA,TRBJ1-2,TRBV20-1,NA,TGCAGTGGAAAAAGAAGAGGATATGGCTACACCTTC,CSGKRRGYGYTF
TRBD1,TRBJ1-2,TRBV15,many,TGTGCCACCAGCGCGACAGGGGTTCCCTCTAACTATGGCTACACCTTC,CATSATGVPSNYGYTF
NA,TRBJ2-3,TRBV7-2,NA,TGTGCCAGCAGCTTAAACCACGGAGCTAGCACAGATACGCAGTATTTT,CASSLNHGASTDTQYF
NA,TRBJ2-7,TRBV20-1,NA,TGCAGTGCTAGGTCCCCTCGGTTAGGGCAGTACTTC,CSARSPRLGQYF